This is a list of T cell receptor beta chains from one sample in a study of T cell repertoires in cytomegalovirus infection. TCRdb fed the reads into MiXCR, producing one record per CDR3 protein. In the table there are 300,000 to 400,000 distinct CDR3 sequences, 15% to 20% of which are singletons. Sequencing input: PBMCs. Receptors were obtained from a human donor in good health (CMV status not recorded). Some clones in this sample may be carry-over from other donors' samples. CDR3s include the opening cysteine and the closing phenylalanine or tryptophan. The order of the fields is CDR3 DNA, CDR3 protein, clone size, J gene, D gene, V gene. A D gene is named only where the DNA matches it firmly. Clone size is not always given. Where it is, it says once, few, many or a class for expanded clones.

DNA: TGTGCCAGCAGCCAACGGCTACCTGGAAACACCATATATTTT
CDR3: CASSQRLPGNTIYF
size: many
J: TRBJ1-3
D: -
V: TRBV7-8

DNA: TGTGCCAGCAGTTTTCATCCGGATACGCAGTATTTT
CDR3: CASSFHPDTQYF
size: many
J: TRBJ2-3
D: -
V: TRBV12-3/TRBV12-4

DNA: TGTGCCAGCAGCACGGGGCCTCCCCAGCCCCAGCATTTT
CDR3: CASSTGPPQPQHF
size: few
J: TRBJ1-5
D: -
V: TRBV5-4

DNA: TGTGCCAGCAGTCAAAGTATAAATTCACCCCTCCACTTT
CDR3: CASSQSINSPLHF
size: many
J: TRBJ1-6
D: -
V: TRBV7-8

DNA: TGTGCCACCAGCAGAGATCACATAACCCATCAGCCCCAGCATTTT
CDR3: CATSRDHITHQPQHF
size: -
J: TRBJ1-5
D: -
V: TRBV15

DNA: TGCGCCAGCAGCTTGGCCGGGACAGGGTTTTCAGATACGCAGTATTTT
CDR3: CASSLAGTGFSDTQYF
size: -
J: TRBJ2-3
D: TRBD1
V: TRBV5-1

DNA: TGTGCTAGTGGCTGGCCGGGACCCTACAATGAGCAGTTCTTC
CDR3: CASGWPGPYNEQFF
size: -
J: TRBJ2-1
D: -
V: TRBV12-5

DNA: TGTGCCAGCAACGACAACCCCTACGAGCAGTACTTC
CDR3: CASNDNPYEQYF
size: many
J: TRBJ2-7
D: -
V: TRBV28

DNA: TGTGCCAGCAGTTTAAGGACCTACAATGAGCAGTTCTTC
CDR3: CASSLRTYNEQFF
size: few
J: TRBJ2-1
D: -
V: TRBV28

DNA: TGTGCCAGCAGTACCGACAGGGATCAGCCCCAGCATTTT
CDR3: CASSTDRDQPQHF
size: many
J: TRBJ1-5
D: TRBD1
V: TRBV2

DNA: TGTGCCAGCAGTAGCTCAGGGGTAAATGAAAAACTGTTTTTT
CDR3: CASSSSGVNEKLFF
size: -
J: TRBJ1-4
D: -
V: TRBV12-3/TRBV12-4

DNA: TGTGCCAGCAGCTTGGGAGCGGGAGCTGTCAATGAGCAGTTCTTC
CDR3: CASSLGAGAVNEQFF
size: few
J: TRBJ2-1
D: TRBD2
V: TRBV5-4

DNA: TGTGCCAGCAGTGGAATCTACGAGCAGTACTTC
CDR3: CASSGIYEQYF
size: many
J: TRBJ2-7
D: -
V: TRBV6-1

DNA: TGTGCCAGCAGCTTAGTCCACGGTTCCTACAATGAGCAGTTCTTC
CDR3: CASSLVHGSYNEQFF
size: few
J: TRBJ2-1
D: -
V: TRBV7-2

DNA: TGTGCCAGTAGTGATGGGGCTTGGAATGAGCAGTTCTTC
CDR3: CASSDGAWNEQFF
size: -
J: TRBJ2-1
D: -
V: TRBV19

DNA: TGTGCCATCAGTGAGTCTTGGAACACCGGGGAGCTGTTTTTT
CDR3: CAISESWNTGELFF
size: few
J: TRBJ2-2
D: -
V: TRBV10-3

DNA: TGTGCCAGCAGGGACCACTATGGCTACACCTTC
CDR3: CASRDHYGYTF
size: -
J: TRBJ1-2
D: -
V: TRBV28

DNA: TGTGCCAGCAGCTTAAGCCTCCTACGGACAGGGCAGGACTACGAGCAGTACTTC
CDR3: CASSLSLLRTGQDYEQYF
size: -
J: TRBJ2-7
D: TRBD1
V: TRBV7-2

DNA: TGTGCCAGCAGCCTATCAGACGGGTACGAGCAGTACTTC
CDR3: CASSLSDGYEQYF
size: -
J: TRBJ2-7
D: -
V: TRBV11-2

DNA: TGTGCCAGCAGACCCAGGGGACAGGCCGATGAGCAGTTCTTC
CDR3: CASRPRGQADEQFF
size: few
J: TRBJ2-1
D: TRBD1
V: TRBV12-3/TRBV12-4

DNA: TGTGCCAGCACCACACACACAGGTGTCGATACGCAGTATTTT
CDR3: CASTTHTGVDTQYF
size: many
J: TRBJ2-3
D: -
V: TRBV12-3/TRBV12-4

DNA: TGTGCCAGCAGCTTAGCGCAGTCCTCCTACGAGCAGTACTTC
CDR3: CASSLAQSSYEQYF
size: many
J: TRBJ2-7
D: -
V: TRBV7-8

DNA: TGTGCCAGCAGCGCGGACAGGGTCACAGATACGCAGTATTTT
CDR3: CASSADRVTDTQYF
size: few
J: TRBJ2-3
D: TRBD1
V: TRBV5-4

DNA: TGTGCCAGCAGCCCCCCCGGCGTTGAAGCTTTCTTT
CDR3: CASSPPGVEAFF
size: -
J: TRBJ1-1
D: -
V: TRBV7-6

DNA: TGTGCCAGCACCAGCACAACGAGCGGGATTAACACCGGGGAGCTGTTTTTT
CDR3: CASTSTTSGINTGELFF
size: few
J: TRBJ2-2
D: TRBD2
V: TRBV6-6

DNA: TGCGCCAGCAGCTTGGCGCGACTAGCGGTTAATGAGCAGTTCTTC
CDR3: CASSLARLAVNEQFF
size: few
J: TRBJ2-1
D: TRBD2
V: TRBV5-1

DNA: TGTGCCAGCAGCTTATCTCAGGGCGAGGGGAATGGCTACACCTTC
CDR3: CASSLSQGEGNGYTF
size: few
J: TRBJ1-2
D: -
V: TRBV7-9

DNA: TGTGCCAGCAGTGGGTATTCTAGCGGGAGGGCCACCTACAATGAGCAGTTCTTC
CDR3: CASSGYSSGRATYNEQFF
size: -
J: TRBJ2-1
D: TRBD2
V: TRBV2

DNA: TGTGCCAGTTCGGACAGCCTTAATGAAAAACTGTTTTTT
CDR3: CASSDSLNEKLFF
size: many
J: TRBJ1-4
D: -
V: TRBV7-2

DNA: TGTGCCAGCGCGAGAACGGCATACACCGGGGAGCTGTTTTTT
CDR3: CASARTAYTGELFF
size: -
J: TRBJ2-2
D: -
V: TRBV6-2/TRBV6-3

DNA: TGTGCCAGCAGTACGGCCTTCGGACGGGCGGATACGCAGTATTTT
CDR3: CASSTAFGRADTQYF
size: many
J: TRBJ2-3
D: -
V: TRBV6-1

DNA: TGCAGTGCTAGATTGGAACCCAGGAACACCGGGGAGCTGTTTTTT
CDR3: CSARLEPRNTGELFF
size: -
J: TRBJ2-2
D: -
V: TRBV20-1

DNA: TGTGCCAGCGGGGGACAGACAAACACTGAAGCTTTCTTT
CDR3: CASGGQTNTEAFF
size: -
J: TRBJ1-1
D: TRBD1
V: TRBV2

DNA: TGTGCCAGCAGCTTAAGGAACGGGACAAGGGAGACCCAGTACTTC
CDR3: CASSLRNGTRETQYF
size: -
J: TRBJ2-5
D: -
V: TRBV7-9

DNA: TGCGCCAGCAGCTTGGGGGACGGGAACACTGAAGCTTTCTTT
CDR3: CASSLGDGNTEAFF
size: -
J: TRBJ1-1
D: -
V: TRBV5-1

DNA: TGTGCCAGCAGCCAAGGGGGCGGATTACTGAACACTGAAGCTTTCTTT
CDR3: CASSQGGGLLNTEAFF
size: once
J: TRBJ1-1
D: TRBD1
V: TRBV11-1

DNA: TGTGCCACCAGTGGGACTTGGAGCACAGATACGCAGTATTTT
CDR3: CATSGTWSTDTQYF
size: -
J: TRBJ2-3
D: -
V: TRBV24-1

DNA: TGTGCCAGCAGCCCCGTAGGTTCTGGAAACACCATATATTTT
CDR3: CASSPVGSGNTIYF
size: many
J: TRBJ1-3
D: -
V: TRBV7-2

DNA: TGCAGTGCTCCGGACGTGAGTGGCTACACCTTC
CDR3: CSAPDVSGYTF
size: few
J: TRBJ1-2
D: -
V: TRBV20-1

DNA: TGCGCCAGCACCTTATACCCCGAGCCTGCGGGGGACGAGCAGTACTTC
CDR3: CASTLYPEPAGDEQYF
size: few
J: TRBJ2-7
D: TRBD2
V: TRBV4-3

DNA: TGTGCCAGCAGTGAAGCGAGGGAGGCTGTAAGCGAGCAGTACTTC
CDR3: CASSEAREAVSEQYF
size: many
J: TRBJ2-7
D: -
V: TRBV6-1

DNA: TGTGCCAGTAGTACAGGGACTACCTACCAAGAGACCCAGTACTTC
CDR3: CASSTGTTYQETQYF
size: -
J: TRBJ2-5
D: TRBD2
V: TRBV19

DNA: TGTGCCAGCAGTGAAGCTCTGAGTGGAGTTGTGCAGTATTTT
CDR3: CASSEALSGVVQYF
size: -
J: TRBJ2-3
D: -
V: TRBV2

DNA: TGCGCCAGCAGGAATCGGACTAGCGGGGGTAATGAGCAGTTCTTC
CDR3: CASRNRTSGGNEQFF
size: -
J: TRBJ2-1
D: TRBD2
V: TRBV5-1

DNA: TGTGCCAGCAGCTTTACCCATAGCACAGATACGCAGTATTTT
CDR3: CASSFTHSTDTQYF
size: -
J: TRBJ2-3
D: -
V: TRBV5-6

DNA: TGTGCCAGCAGCTTACAGCCACCCGAGGCCCAGTACTTC
CDR3: CASSLQPPEAQYF
size: many
J: TRBJ2-5
D: -
V: TRBV7-6

DNA: TGCAGCGTTGAAGAGGGCGTAGCGGGACTCTACAATGAGCAGTTCTTC
CDR3: CSVEEGVAGLYNEQFF
size: -
J: TRBJ2-1
D: TRBD2
V: TRBV29-1

DNA: TGTGCCAGCAGTGTTGAGAGGGGGCTTGAAAAACTGTTTTTT
CDR3: CASSVERGLEKLFF
size: many
J: TRBJ1-4
D: TRBD1
V: TRBV6-1

DNA: TGTGCCAGCAGCTTAGGGTTACGGGACAGAAAAGCTTTCTTT
CDR3: CASSLGLRDRKAFF
size: many
J: TRBJ1-1
D: TRBD1
V: TRBV7-6

DNA: TGCGCCAGCAGCCCGGGGGCGGGGAGCACAGATACGCAGTATTTT
CDR3: CASSPGAGSTDTQYF
size: few
J: TRBJ2-3
D: -
V: TRBV4-3

DNA: TGTGCCAGCAGCTCGGGGACTAGGGGCACCTACAATGAGCAGTTCTTC
CDR3: CASSSGTRGTYNEQFF
size: many
J: TRBJ2-1
D: TRBD2
V: TRBV7-2

DNA: TGTGCCAGCGGGTTGGATGAAGAGACCCAGTACTTC
CDR3: CASGLDEETQYF
size: few
J: TRBJ2-5
D: -
V: TRBV6-2/TRBV6-3

DNA: TGTGCCAGCAGCTTAGTTCTAGCGGGGGGGGCGGGACACAATGAGCAGTTCTTC
CDR3: CASSLVLAGGAGHNEQFF
size: -
J: TRBJ2-1
D: TRBD2
V: TRBV7-2

DNA: TGTGCCAGCAGCCTCCGACCAGATACGCAGTATTTT
CDR3: CASSLRPDTQYF
size: -
J: TRBJ2-3
D: -
V: TRBV28

DNA: TGCGCCAGCAGCCAGGGGGATCAAAGCTCCTATAATTCACCCCTCCACTTT
CDR3: CASSQGDQSSYNSPLHF
size: few
J: TRBJ1-6
D: -
V: TRBV4-1

DNA: TGTGCCAGCAGCTTAGGGGACAGCGGGCTCTACGAGCAGTACTTC
CDR3: CASSLGDSGLYEQYF
size: few
J: TRBJ2-7
D: -
V: TRBV11-3

DNA: TGTGCCAGTAGTATAGACCCCGTCGGGGGGGGCCAAGATACGCAGTATTTT
CDR3: CASSIDPVGGGQDTQYF
size: -
J: TRBJ2-3
D: TRBD2
V: TRBV19

DNA: TGTGCCAGTACCGACATGGGACAGATGGTTTACACCTTC
CDR3: CASTDMGQMVYTF
size: -
J: TRBJ1-2
D: TRBD1
V: TRBV19

DNA: TGCAGCGTTGGAGGACAGGGGTGGGAGCAGTACTTC
CDR3: CSVGGQGWEQYF
size: -
J: TRBJ2-7
D: TRBD1
V: TRBV29-1